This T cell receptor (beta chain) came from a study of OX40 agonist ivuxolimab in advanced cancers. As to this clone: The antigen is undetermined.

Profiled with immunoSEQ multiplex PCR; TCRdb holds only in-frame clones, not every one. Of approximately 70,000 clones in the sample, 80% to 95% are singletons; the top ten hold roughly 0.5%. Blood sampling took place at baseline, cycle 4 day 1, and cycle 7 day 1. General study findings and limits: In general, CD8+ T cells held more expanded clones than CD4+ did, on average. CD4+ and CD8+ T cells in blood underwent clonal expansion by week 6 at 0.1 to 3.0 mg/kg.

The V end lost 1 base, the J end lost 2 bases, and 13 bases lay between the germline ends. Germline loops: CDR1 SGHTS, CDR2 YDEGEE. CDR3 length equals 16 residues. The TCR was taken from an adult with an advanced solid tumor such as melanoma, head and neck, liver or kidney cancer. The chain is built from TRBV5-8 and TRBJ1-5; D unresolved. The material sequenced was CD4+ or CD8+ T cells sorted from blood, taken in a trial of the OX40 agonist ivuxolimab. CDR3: CASSLLVGVGNQPQHF. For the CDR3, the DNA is TGTGCCAGCAGCTTGCTCGTTGGAGTAGGCAATCAGCCCCAGCATTTT. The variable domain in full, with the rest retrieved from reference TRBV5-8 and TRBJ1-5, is EAGVTQSPTHLIKTRGQQATLRCSPISGHTSVYWYQQALGLGLQFLLWYDEGEERNRGNFPPRFSGRQFPNYSSELNVNALELEDSALYLCASSLLVGVGNQPQHFGDGTRLSIL.